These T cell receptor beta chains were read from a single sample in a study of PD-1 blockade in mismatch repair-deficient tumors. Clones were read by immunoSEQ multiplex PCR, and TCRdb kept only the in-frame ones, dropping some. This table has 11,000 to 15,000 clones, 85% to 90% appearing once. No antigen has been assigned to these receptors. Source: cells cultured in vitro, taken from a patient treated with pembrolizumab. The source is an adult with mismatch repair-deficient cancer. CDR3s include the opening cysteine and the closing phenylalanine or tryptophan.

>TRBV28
CASKVTGRYEQYF
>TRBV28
CASSLSGGGNQPQHF
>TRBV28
CASSPESGLGDLGEQFF
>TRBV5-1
CASSLDLLNTEAFF
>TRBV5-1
CASSSEGVGQYF
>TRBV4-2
CASSQDLATSYEQYF
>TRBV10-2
CASSPEPRPQHF
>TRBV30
CAWNNLGGSGGYTF
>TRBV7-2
CASSLATGMDQPQHF
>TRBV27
CASSLLGGSYNEQFF
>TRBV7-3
CASSLTGLVGGGQETQYF
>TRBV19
CASSQGTSGANVLTF
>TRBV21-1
CASSKVTRTALVLRTYEQYF
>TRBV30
CAWNRVNYEQYF
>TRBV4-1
CASSQVRQGAKVTEAFF
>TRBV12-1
CASSTGLAAFYNEQFF
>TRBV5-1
CASSLGGVTGNTIYF
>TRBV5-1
CASSPRAVQETQYF
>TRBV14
CASSQGSGGRIYGYTF
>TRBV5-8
CASSARGRGTDTQYF
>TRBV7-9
CASSLVPGLAFTGELFF
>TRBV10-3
CAISSDRELFHEQYF
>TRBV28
CASSFLRTEAFF
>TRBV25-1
CASSTEREGPSYNEQFF
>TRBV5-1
CASSLPTRSGQASSGANVLTF
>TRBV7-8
CASSLALAGVNEQYF
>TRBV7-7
CASSTSRDSETQYF
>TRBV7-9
CASSLRGGNQPQHF
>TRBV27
CASSLRAGGYEQYF
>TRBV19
CASRLYYRGGELFF
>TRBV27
CASSLGLAGGADTQYF
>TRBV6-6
CASSGRDRPYEQYF
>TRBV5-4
CASSTGANYGYTF
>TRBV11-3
CASSFWALNGSSYEQYF
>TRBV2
CASSSGTLHSNQPQHF
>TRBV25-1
CASSDRDSDWMEYF
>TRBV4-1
CASSQDPVLVETQYF
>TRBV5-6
CASSQGTYGNEQFF
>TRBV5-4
CASSLEETQYF
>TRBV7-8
CASSLQGVYTEAFF
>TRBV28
CASSVPGQGTGYTF
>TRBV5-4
CASSWTSGRVVETQYF
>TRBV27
CASSHILLGEQYF
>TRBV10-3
CAISEGLADNEQFF
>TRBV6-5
CASSRTGTNEKLFF
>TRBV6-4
CASSESGGAGANVLTF
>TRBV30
CAWSTRWGRGYEQYF
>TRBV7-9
CASSLAGSPSYEQYF
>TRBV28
CASSPLGEGNPHGYTF
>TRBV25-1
CASRDDYGYTF
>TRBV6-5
CASSYVSGSSYKQYF
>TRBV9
CASSAAGPLFF
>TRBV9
CASSVAPGHGTNEKLFF
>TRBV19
CASSPTPPGQGADEQYF
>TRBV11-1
CASSLGVAGVMETQYF